This T cell receptor (beta chain) was observed in a study of blood T cell repertoires in COVID-19. Germline trimming cut 3 bases from V and 6 bases from J; bases unmatched to any gene: 7. CDR1 and CDR2 from the germline V gene are MDHEN and SYDVKM. This CDR3 spans 15 amino acids. TCRdb's copy holds only in-frame clones and misses some; the assay was immunoSEQ multiplex PCR. Of 300,000 to 400,000 clones in the sample, about nine tenths are singletons; the top ten hold approximately 9.3%. Sequenced: peripheral blood. The chain joins TRBV28 to TRBJ2-1, with TRBD2 identical over 8 bases. The sequence came from a man aged 25 to 40 with COVID-19, enrolled during active disease. CDR3 region: CASSLGLGDRNEQFF. CDR3 DNA: TGTGCCAGCAGTTTGGGACTAGGCGACCGCAATGAGCAGTTCTTC.